These 21 T cell receptor beta chains came from one sample sequenced in a study of blood T cells in healthy people across ages. The use of a sample-barcoded 5' primer and a J-beta primer mix characterized a second PCR of roughly 6 to 11 cycles. A single record per CDR3 protein comes from TCRdb applying MiXCR to the 5' RACE reads. The repertoire includes 720,000 or so distinct CDR3 sequences, 40% to 45% of them detected once, and about 32% sits in the top ten. Sequenced input: blood. These receptors all come from a man older than 75 in good health.

This chain connects TRBV18 to TRBJ2-1; TRBD2 is a possible D gene (6 bases). CDR3 size: 15 residues. Germline-derived CDR1 and CDR2 are KGHSH and LQKENI. Trimming removed 3 bases from V and 6 bases from J, with 15 bases in between. The CDR3 DNA reads as TGTGCCAGCTCACCCTCGACTAGGAACCTCAATGAGCAGTTCTTC. Its protein is CASSPSTRNLNEQFF.

The chain links TRBV20-1 to TRBJ2-1; 9 positions agree with TRBD1. The CDR3 has 15 amino acids. From germline, CDR1 is DFQATT and CDR2 SNEGSKA (reference sequence). V dropped 0 bases and J dropped 4; count of bases not matched to a gene: 4. The CDR3 nucleotides read TGCAGTGCTAGAGATAACAGGGGGCTATACAATGAGCAGTTCTTC. Translating gives CSARDNRGLYNEQFF.

This sequence joins TRBV7-2 and TRBJ2-1; tentatively, D is TRBD2 (6 bases). The CDR3 has 15 amino acids. V gave up 6 bases and J gave up 0 bases, with 12 bases separating them. Looked up from germline, CDR1 is SGHTA and CDR2 is FQGNSA. CDR3 residues: CASRSSVSSYNEQFF. CDR3 nucleotides: TGTGCCAGCAGGTCTAGCGTCAGCTCCTACAATGAGCAGTTCTTC.

This clonotype was seen ten or more times. The chain has TRBV25-1 and TRBJ2-5, with 13 bases lining up with TRBD2. Germline loops: CDR1 MGHDK, CDR2 SYGVNS. Trimming at V came to 6 bases and at J to 4 bases, leaving 8 bases not matched to a gene. The CDR3 is 16 residues long. The CDR3 here is CASRRGTSGTRETQYF. CDR3 coding DNA: TGTGCCAGCAGGCGGGGGACTAGCGGGACACGAGAGACCCAGTACTTC.

The chain combines TRBV20-1 with TRBJ2-1, with D perhaps matching TRBD2 (5 bases). Germline loops: CDR1 DFQATT, CDR2 SNEGSKA (reference sequence). The CDR3 has 11 amino acids. V shed 6 bases and J shed 9 bases, with 12 bases lying between them. The CDR3 is CSATSGVEQFF. In DNA form, the CDR3 reads TGCAGTGCAACCTCCGGGGTTGAGCAGTTCTTC.

The rearrangement joins TRBV4-3 to TRBJ2-5, with D uncertain. The CDR3 sequence is 14 residues long. Germline V gene data show CDR1 as LGHNA and CDR2 as YSLEER. Trimming removed 1 base from V and 4 bases from J, with 10 bases in between. CDR3 DNA: TGCGCCAGCAGCCAAGGGCCAAACACAGAGACCCAGTACTTC. This translates into CASSQGPNTETQYF.

The V gene is TRBV6-6, the J gene TRBJ2-7; 7 positions agree with TRBD1. The CDR3 has 14 amino acids. Germline loops: CDR1 MNHNY, CDR2 SVGAGI (reference sequence). V gave up 7 bases and J gave up 3 bases; unmatched junction bases: 9. CDR3 in DNA: TGTGCCAGCAACCTAGGGACAGAAAACTACGAGCAGTACTTC. Its protein product is CASNLGTENYEQYF.

This chain joins TRBV3-1 and TRBJ2-5, with D hard to call. The CDR3 consists of 14 residues. V lost 0 bases, J lost 5 bases, and 10 bases lay in between. The germline gives CDR1 LGHDT, CDR2 YNNKEL (reference sequence). The CDR3, as DNA: TGTGCCAGCAGCCAAGATGCGGCGCGCGAGACCCAGTACTTC. Translating gives CASSQDAARETQYF.

The V and J genes are TRBV6-2 or TRBV6-3 and TRBJ2-2; 7 nucleotides align to TRBD2. The CDR3 sequence is 16 residues long. CDR1 is MNHEY and CDR2 is SVGEGT in the germline V gene. The J segment lost 4 bases and the V segment lost 6 bases, leaving 11 bases of the junction unmatched. CDR3 DNA sequence: TGTGCCAGCAGCCGCCAGGGCGGGAGACGCACCGGGGAGCTGTTTTTT. Its protein product is CASSRQGGRRTGELFF.

In regard to this clonotype: A single base separates this from a much larger clone, so it may be a read error. This sequence joins TRBV5-1 and TRBJ2-3, with D perhaps matching TRBD2 (5 bases). The CDR3 extends over 13 amino acids. CDR1 SGHRS and CDR2 YFSETQ come from the germline V gene. The chain's CDR3 is CTSSRTSLDTQYF. CDR3 DNA sequence: TGCACCAGCAGCCGAACTAGTTTAGATACGCAGTATTTT.

A remark on this clonotype: This may arise from a read error, as a much more abundant clone is one base away. The genes are TRBV5-5 and TRBJ1-2; perhaps TRBD1 as D (5 bases). This CDR3 has 12 amino acids. Per the germline V gene, CDR1 is SGHKS and CDR2 is YYEKEE (reference sequence). In DNA form, the CDR3 reads TGTGCCAGCAGCTTCGACAGAGGTGGCTCCACCTTC. Translation gives CASSFDRGGSTF. Filled out from reference TRBV5-5 and TRBJ1-2, the complete variable domain reads DAGVTQSPTHLIKTRGQQVTLRCSPISGHKSVSWYQQVLGQGPQFIFQYYEKEERGRGNFPDRFSARQFPNYSSELNVNALLLGDSALYLCASSFDRGGSTFGSGTRLTVV.

As concerns this clonotype: Mismatch with germline at one junction end may stem from a read error. The chain joins TRBV7-9 to TRBJ2-4; 7 bases map to TRBD1. The CDR3 consists of 15 residues. Germline V gene lookup returns CDR1 SEHNR and CDR2 FQNEAQ (reference sequence). The CDR3 loop is CASSPTGLSKDIQYF. The CDR3 DNA is TGTGCCAGCAGCCCGACAGGGTTGAGCAAAGACATTCAGTACTTC.

This clonotype was detected a few times. The chain carries TRBV7-2 and TRBJ2-2, with TRBD1 identical over 8 bases. This CDR3 contains 15 residues. Germline V gives CDR1 SGHTA, CDR2 FQGNSA. Trimming took 2 bases from V and 7 from J; bases not matched to a gene: 6. CDR3 amino acids: CASSLRQGLYGELFF. The CDR3 bases are TGTGCCAGCAGCTTACGACAGGGGTTATACGGGGAGCTGTTTTTT.

The chain employs TRBV7-9 and TRBJ2-5, with D perhaps TRBD2 (6 bases). Germline V CDR1 and CDR2: SEHNR, FQNEAQ (reference sequence). The CDR3 runs to 15 residues. V was trimmed by 1 base and J by 7 bases, leaving 16 bases between them. The CDR3, as DNA: TGTGCCAGCAGCTTAGGCTCGGGGGAGGCGGGGACCCAGTACTTC. It translates to CASSLGSGEAGTQYF.

V usage is TRBV6-2 or TRBV6-3 and J usage is TRBJ2-2, with unresolved D. This CDR3 has 15 amino acids. V lost 4 bases, J lost 4 bases, and 13 bases lay in between. Per germline, CDR1 MNHEY and CDR2 SVGEGT. The CDR3 DNA reads TGTGCCAGCAGTTTTATAGGCGGTGTCACCGGGGAGCTGTTTTTT. Its protein is CASSFIGGVTGELFF.

Of note for this clonotype: A much larger clonotype is one base distant, so this may be a read error. The V and J genes are TRBV20-1 and TRBJ2-1; perhaps TRBD2 as D (5 bases). The end of the DNA fits TRBJ2-7 better, so the J call may be wrong. The germline gives CDR1 DFQATT, CDR2 SNEGSKA (reference sequence). This CDR3 contains 15 residues. This CDR3 reads CSASPRDPSYNEQYF. CDR3 nucleotides: TGCAGTGCTAGTCCCCGGGATCCCTCCTACAATGAGCAGTACTTC.

V and J are TRBV5-6 and TRBJ2-2, with D possibly called TRBD1 or TRBD2 (6 bases each). The CDR3 consists of 15 residues. The germline V gene has CDR1 SGHDT and CDR2 YYEEEE. Trimming left V 4 bases short and J 3 bases short, with 13 bases between. CDR3 sequence: CASSPDRLDTGELFF. In DNA, the CDR3 is TGTGCCAGCAGCCCGGACAGACTAGACACCGGGGAGCTGTTTTTT.

The rearrangement links TRBV6-5 to TRBJ2-1; 11 bases map to TRBD2. The CDR3 is 19 amino acids. CDR1 is MNHEY and CDR2 is SVGAGI in the germline V gene. With 0 bases clipped from V and 1 base from J, the junction kept 8 bases outside the gene matches. The CDR3 spells CASSYSTLAGVSSYNEQFF. DNA of the CDR3: TGTGCCAGCAGTTACTCGACACTAGCGGGGGTCTCGTCCTACAATGAGCAGTTCTTC.

The chain joins TRBV20-1 to TRBJ1-4, with TRBD1 matching over 9 bases. The V and J ends lost 0 bases and 5 bases, in that order; junction bases with no gene match: 16. Per germline, CDR1 DFQATT and CDR2 SNEGSKA (reference sequence). CDR3 length equals 19 residues. The CDR3 sequence: CSARDLFGTPGTGNEKLFF. DNA of the CDR3: TGCAGTGCTAGAGATCTATTTGGTACCCCCGGGACAGGGAATGAAAAACTGTTTTTT.

This chain links TRBV7-9 with TRBJ2-7; 8 bases fit TRBD1. CDR3 length: 14 residues. The germline V gene has CDR1 SEHNR and CDR2 FQNEAQ (reference sequence). J gave up 6 bases and V 5 bases, and 9 bases lay outside the gene matches. DNA for the CDR3: TGTGCCAGCAGCAAGACAGGGGCGGACTGCGAGCAGTACTTC. This encodes CASSKTGADCEQYF.

The chain has TRBV5-1 and TRBJ1-1, with no clear D. The germline V and J ends were trimmed by 0 bases and 3 bases, with 9 bases remaining between them. The CDR3 has 14 residues. CDR1 and CDR2 (germline): SGHRS, YFSETQ. The CDR3 sequence: CASSLGRLDTEAFF. DNA for the CDR3: TGCGCCAGCAGCTTGGGACGGTTGGACACTGAAGCTTTCTTT.